Presented here are 15 T cell receptor beta chains from one specimen sequenced in a study of blood T cell repertoires in COVID-19. TCRdb keeps only in-frame clones here, not all; method: immunoSEQ multiplex PCR. The data contain about 160,000 clones, under 95% of them seen just once; the ten biggest clones take up approximately 2.4%. Sequenced input: peripheral blood. These receptors were taken from a young man with acute or convalescent COVID-19.

The rearrangement joins TRBV30 to TRBJ2-2, with D perhaps matching TRBD1 (6 bases). Trimming left V 2 bases short and J 5 bases short, with 18 bases between. The CDR3 has 16 residues. Germline loops: CDR1 GTSNPN, CDR2 SVGIG (reference sequence). CDR3 protein: CAWSWTAESWTGELFF. For the CDR3, the DNA is TGTGCCTGGAGTTGGACAGCCGAGAGTTGGACCGGGGAGCTGTTTTTT.

The CDR3 DNA reads as TGTGCCACCCGGGACAGGGGCACCGGGGAGCTGTTTTTT. This gives the protein CATRDRGTGELFF. The V gene is TRBV19, the J gene TRBJ2-2; 10 nucleotides line up with TRBD1. Losses at the gene ends were 10 bases for V and 4 bases for J; bases not matched to a gene: 3. CDR1 LNHDA and CDR2 SQIVND come from the germline V gene (reference sequence). The CDR3 length is 13 residues.

The rearrangement joins TRBV6-2 or TRBV6-3 to TRBJ2-7, with 8 bases matching TRBD1. This CDR3 contains 15 residues. With V trimmed by 0 bases and J by 2 bases, 3 bases remained unmatched. CDR1 and CDR2 from the germline V gene are MNHEY and SVGEGT. The DNA of the CDR3 is TGTGCCAGCAGTTACTCTGCAGGGGGCACCTACGAGCAGTACTTC. Amino acid sequence: CASSYSAGGTYEQYF.

The chain recombines TRBV6-5 with TRBJ1-3; 8 bases are a match to TRBD1. CDR1 and CDR2 (germline): MNHEY, SVGAGI. This CDR3 comprises 16 residues. The V and J ends lost 1 base and 0 bases, in that order; junction bases with no gene match: 2. CDR3: CASSYLGTGSGNTIYF. In DNA, the CDR3 is TGTGCCAGCAGTTACTTAGGGACAGGCTCTGGAAACACCATATATTTT.

V and J are TRBV6-5 and TRBJ1-1; no clear D gene. The CDR3 covers 12 residues. Germline CDR1 is MNHEY and CDR2 is SVGAGI. Trimming took off 10 bases at V and 4 bases at J, with 13 bases between the two ends. The CDR3 here is CATYLEGTEAFF. The CDR3 DNA is TGTGCCACCTACCTAGAGGGCACTGAAGCTTTCTTT.

This clone was picked up one time. The chain uses TRBV19 and TRBJ2-6; D not certain. The CDR3 is 15 amino acids. Germline lookup yields CDR1 LNHDA and CDR2 SQIVND (reference sequence). V gave up 3 bases and J gave up 2 bases, with 8 bases separating them. The CDR3 DNA reads as TGTGCCAGTAGTATGTTGGTAGCTGGGGCCAACGTCCTGACTTTC. This codes for CASSMLVAGANVLTF.

This clone was found once. The gene calls are TRBV10-1 and TRBJ2-1, with 10 bases fitting TRBD1. V gave up 2 bases and J gave up 7 bases; unmatched junction bases: 8. This CDR3 has 16 amino acids. Germline lookup yields CDR1 WNHNN and CDR2 SYGVQD (reference sequence). This CDR3 reads CASSEPPGQGKNEQFF. CDR3 DNA: TGCGCCAGCAGTGAGCCCCCGGGACAGGGGAAGAATGAGCAGTTCTTC.

This sequence joins TRBV5-4 and TRBJ2-5; 9 nucleotides agree with TRBD2. The CDR3 is 13 amino acids. With 5 bases clipped from V and 1 base from J, the junction kept 0 bases outside the gene matches. The germline gives CDR1 SGHNT, CDR2 YYREEE (reference sequence). The CDR3 DNA reads as TGTGCCAGCAGGACTAGCGGCCAAGAGACCCAGTACTTC. The encoded protein is CASRTSGQETQYF.

The J gene is TRBJ2-1, the V gene TRBV5-1; 9 bases line up with TRBD2. J lost 3 bases, V lost 0 bases, and 4 bases had no gene match. CDR3 length equals 16 residues. Germline V CDR1 and CDR2: SGHRS, YFSETQ. CDR3 residues: CASSLVTSGFYNEQFF. Written as DNA, the CDR3 is TGCGCCAGCAGCTTGGTGACTAGCGGCTTCTACAATGAGCAGTTCTTC.

The rearrangement uses TRBV18 and TRBJ2-2; D might be TRBD2 (6 bases). Germline CDR1 reads KGHSH; CDR2 reads LQKENI. V dropped 6 bases and J dropped 6 bases, with 14 bases sitting between them. This CDR3 region has 14 residues. CDR3 sequence: CASSEIADPGELFF. CDR3 DNA sequence: TGTGCCAGCTCTGAAATAGCGGATCCCGGGGAGCTGTTTTTT. Together with reference TRBV18 and TRBJ2-2, the CDR3 gives the full variable domain: NAGVMQNPRHLVRRRGQEARLRCSPMKGHSHVYWYRQLPEEGLKFMVYLQKENIIDESGMPKERFSAEFPKEGPSILRIQQVVRGDSAAYFCASSEIADPGELFFGEGSRLTVL.

CDR3 sequence: CASSIAFQGLNTEAFF. As DNA, the CDR3 is TGTGCCAGTAGTATAGCGTTCCAGGGGTTAAACACTGAAGCTTTCTTT. J is TRBJ1-1 and V is TRBV19; D might be TRBD1 (6 bases). Germline V gives CDR1 LNHDA, CDR2 SQIVND (reference sequence). V was clipped by 1 base and J by 2 bases, with 14 bases between them. The CDR3 consists of 16 residues.

The V gene is TRBV6-5, the J gene TRBJ2-1, with D possibly matching TRBD2 (5 bases). Germline V lookup: CDR1 MNHEY, CDR2 SVGAGI. V lost 5 bases and J 0 bases, leaving 11 bases between the germline ends. This CDR3 spans 15 amino acids. The chain's CDR3 is CASSIRDPSYNEQFF. CDR3 DNA: TGTGCCAGCAGTATTCGGGATCCCTCCTACAATGAGCAGTTCTTC.

This clone came up many times. The V call is TRBV6-2 or TRBV6-3, the J call TRBJ1-2; tentative D call: TRBD1 (5 bases). Trimming left V 0 bases short and J 2 bases short, with 16 bases between. This CDR3 contains 17 residues. CDR1 and CDR2 (germline): MNHEY, SVGEGT. The CDR3 DNA reads TGTGCCAGCAGTTACTCGCGAGAGGAGACAGCCAACTATGGCTACACCTTC. Translating it yields CASSYSREETANYGYTF.

The V and J genes are TRBV7-9 and TRBJ2-1, with TRBD2 matching 13 bases. The CDR3 runs to 15 residues. Losses at the gene ends were 1 base for V and 15 bases for J; bases not matched to a gene: 9. Per germline, CDR1 SEHNR and CDR2 FQNEAQ (reference sequence). CDR3 region: CASSLGESGTSGAFF. In DNA form, the CDR3 reads TGTGCCAGCAGCTTAGGGGAGAGTGGGACTAGCGGGGCGTTCTTC.

The genes are TRBV9 and TRBJ1-2; D is ambiguous. CDR1 SGDLS and CDR2 YYNGEE come from the germline V gene. The ends were cut back, 2 bases at V and 1 base at J, with 12 bases in the middle. The CDR3 is 15 residues long. DNA of the CDR3: TGTGCCAGCAGCGTCGACATACCGGATAACTATGGCTACACCTTC. It codes for CASSVDIPDNYGYTF.